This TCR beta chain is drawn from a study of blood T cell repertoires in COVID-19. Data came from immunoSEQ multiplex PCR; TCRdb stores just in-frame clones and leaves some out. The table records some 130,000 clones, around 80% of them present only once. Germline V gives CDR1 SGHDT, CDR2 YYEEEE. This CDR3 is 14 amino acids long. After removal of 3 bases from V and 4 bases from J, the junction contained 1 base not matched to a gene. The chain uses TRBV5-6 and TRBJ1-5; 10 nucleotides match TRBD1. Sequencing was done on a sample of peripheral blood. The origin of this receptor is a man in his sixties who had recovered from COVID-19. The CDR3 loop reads CASSWGQGNQPQHF. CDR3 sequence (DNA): TGTGCCAGCAGCTGGGGACAGGGGAATCAGCCCCAGCATTTT.